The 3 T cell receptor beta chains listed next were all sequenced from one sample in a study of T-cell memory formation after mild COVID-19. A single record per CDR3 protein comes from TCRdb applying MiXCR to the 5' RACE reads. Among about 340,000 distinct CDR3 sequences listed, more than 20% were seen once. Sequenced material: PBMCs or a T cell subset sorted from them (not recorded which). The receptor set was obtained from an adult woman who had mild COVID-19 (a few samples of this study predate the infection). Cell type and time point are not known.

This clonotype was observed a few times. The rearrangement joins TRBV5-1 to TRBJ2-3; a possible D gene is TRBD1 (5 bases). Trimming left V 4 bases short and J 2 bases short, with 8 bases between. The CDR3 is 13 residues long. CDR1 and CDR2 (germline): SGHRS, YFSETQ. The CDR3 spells CASSVRVTDTQYF. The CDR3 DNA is TGCGCCAGCAGCGTCAGGGTCACAGATACGCAGTATTTT. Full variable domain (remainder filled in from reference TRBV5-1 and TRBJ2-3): KAGVTQTPRYLIKTRGQQVTLSCSPISGHRSVSWYQQTPGQGLQFLFEYFSETQRNKGNFPGRFSGRQFSNSRSEMNVSTLELGDSALYLCASSVRVTDTQYFGPGTRLTVL.

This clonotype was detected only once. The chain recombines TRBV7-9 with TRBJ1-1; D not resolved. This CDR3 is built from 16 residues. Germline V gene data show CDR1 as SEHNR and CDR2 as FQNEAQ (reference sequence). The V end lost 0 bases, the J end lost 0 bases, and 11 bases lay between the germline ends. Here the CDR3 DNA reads TGTGCCAGCAGCTTAGCCGGTCGGGATTTGAACACTGAAGCTTTCTTT. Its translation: CASSLAGRDLNTEAFF.

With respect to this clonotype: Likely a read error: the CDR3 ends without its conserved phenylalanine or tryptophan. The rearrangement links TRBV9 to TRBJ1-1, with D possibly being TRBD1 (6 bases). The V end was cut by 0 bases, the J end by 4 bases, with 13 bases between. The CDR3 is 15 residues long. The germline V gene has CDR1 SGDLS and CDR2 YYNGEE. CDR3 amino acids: CASSVGSGAGTEAFI. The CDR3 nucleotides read TGTGCCAGCAGCGTAGGGTCAGGGGCAGGCACTGAAGCTTTCATT.